Below are 31 T cell receptor beta chains sequenced from a single sample in a study of OX40 agonist ivuxolimab in advanced cancers. The table came from immunoSEQ multiplex PCR; TCRdb's copy has only in-frame clones and leaves some out. The sample has more than 65,000 clones; about 90% are singletons. Material: CD4+ or CD8+ T cells sorted from blood, obtained in a trial of the OX40 agonist ivuxolimab. These receptors were collected from an adult with an advanced solid tumor such as melanoma, head and neck, liver or kidney cancer.

V is TRBV18 and J is TRBJ2-1; 11 bases match TRBD2. This CDR3 region has 18 residues. After removal of 3 bases from V and 4 bases from J, the junction contained 11 bases not matched to a gene. Germline values: CDR1 KGHSH, CDR2 LQKENI. CDR3 bases: TGTGCCAGCTCACCGGCAGGGGTGGGACTAGCGGTATACAATGAGCAGTTCTTC. Residues: CASSPAGVGLAVYNEQFF.

The chain has TRBV6-6 and TRBJ1-4; D perhaps matches TRBD1 (5 bases). V lost 6 bases and J lost 1, with 9 bases in between. The CDR3 length is 14 residues. CDR1 and CDR2 (germline): MNHNY, SVGAGI (reference sequence). The DNA for the CDR3 is TGTGCCAGCAGACGGGACGGAACTAATGAAAAACTGTTTTTT. Protein: CASRRDGTNEKLFF.

V and J are TRBV6-1 and TRBJ2-1; D gene unclear. The CDR3 runs 13 residues. Trimming left V 4 bases short and J 8 bases short, with 12 bases between. Germline-derived CDR1 and CDR2 are MNHNS and SASEGT. CDR3 region: CASSAGSRHEQFF. DNA of the CDR3: TGTGCCAGCAGTGCGGGTAGCCGGCATGAGCAGTTCTTC.

The gene calls are TRBV5-4 and TRBJ1-2; D unresolved. The length of the CDR3 is 13 residues. The V end was cut by 0 bases, the J end by 5 bases, with 8 bases between. The germline gives CDR1 SGHNT, CDR2 YYREEE (reference sequence). The CDR3 region is CASSLGQQYGYTF. The CDR3 coding sequence is TGTGCCAGCAGCTTGGGGCAGCAATATGGCTACACCTTC.

The chain employs TRBV19 and TRBJ1-5; D gene unclear. The CDR3 has 14 residues. The V gene lost 2 bases and the J gene lost 2 bases, with 7 bases spanning the gap. The germline V gene encodes CDR1 LNHDA and CDR2 SQIVND (reference sequence). CDR3 sequence reads: CASSISGRNQPQHF. The DNA for the CDR3 is TGTGCCAGTAGTATATCCGGGCGCAATCAGCCCCAGCATTTT.

This clone turned up a few times. The chain couples TRBV5-5 to TRBJ1-2; a weak D match, TRBD1 (6 bases). Germline loops: CDR1 SGHKS, CDR2 YYEKEE (reference sequence). The CDR3 spans 15 residues. The V end was cut by 0 bases, the J end by 0 bases, with 9 bases between. The CDR3 sequence: CASSLVGGSNYGYTF. CDR3 bases: TGTGCCAGCAGCTTGGTGGGGGGCTCTAACTATGGCTACACCTTC. Full variable domain (missing parts from reference TRBV5-5 and TRBJ1-2): DAGVTQSPTHLIKTRGQQVTLRCSPISGHKSVSWYQQVLGQGPQFIFQYYEKEERGRGNFPDRFSARQFPNYSSELNVNALLLGDSALYLCASSLVGGSNYGYTFGSGTRLTVV.

The CDR3 loop reads CASSFDRGGEAFF. In DNA, the CDR3 is TGTGCCAGCAGCTTTGACAGGGGTGGTGAAGCTTTCTTT. The chain employs TRBV7-2 and TRBJ1-1, with 8 bases that match TRBD1. CDR1 SGHTA and CDR2 FQGNSA come from the germline V gene. V shed 3 bases and J 7 bases; nucleotides not matched to a gene: 4. The CDR3 sequence is 13 residues long.

This clone is a singleton in its sample. The chain has TRBV11-2 and TRBJ2-7; the D gene is possibly TRBD2 (7 bases). CDR1 SGHAT and CDR2 FQNNGV come from the germline V gene. V lost 5 bases and J 0 bases, leaving 14 bases between the germline ends. The CDR3 extends over 15 amino acids. In DNA, the CDR3 is TGTGCCAGCAGCCCTGGGGGGGCAGGCTCCTACGAGCAGTACTTC. It is translated as CASSPGGAGSYEQYF.

In DNA, the CDR3 is TGCGCCAGCAGCCAAGATGTCAGGGGCACTGAAGCTTTCTTT. Translation: CASSQDVRGTEAFF. The chain employs TRBV4-3 and TRBJ1-1, with a tentative D call TRBD1 (6 bases). Germline assignment: CDR1 LGHNA and CDR2 YSLEER. This CDR3 has 14 residues. V lost 0 bases and J lost 4, with 9 bases in between.

The rearrangement joins TRBV5-1 to TRBJ1-3; D might be TRBD1 (5 bases). The V end was cut by 0 bases, the J end by 3 bases, with 7 bases between. CDR1 is SGHRS, CDR2 YFSETQ, per germline. CDR3 size: 14 residues. The CDR3, as DNA: TGCGCCAGCAGCTTGGGAGGGGTTGGAAACACCATATATTTT. This sequence encodes CASSLGGVGNTIYF.

The chain is built from TRBV13 and TRBJ2-7; TRBD2 is a possible D gene (6 bases). V was shortened by 4 bases and J by 7 bases, with 17 bases between the two germline ends. The CDR3 extends over 14 amino acids. Looked up from germline, CDR1 is PRHDT and CDR2 is FYEKMQ (reference sequence). The CDR3 loop reads CASSWSGAGWEQYF. In DNA form, the CDR3 reads TGTGCCAGCAGCTGGTCGGGAGCTGGCTGGGAGCAGTACTTC.

This chain uses TRBV29-1 with TRBJ1-1, with 12 bases identical to TRBD1. This CDR3 region has 16 residues. The V gene end was trimmed by 5 bases and the J gene end by 5 bases; junction bases not matched to a gene: 12. Germline V gene sequence: CDR1 SQVTM, CDR2 ANQGSEA. CDR3 DNA sequence: TGCAGCGTTCCCCCCCGGGACAGGGGGCCGGGGACTGAAGCTTTCTTT. This sequence encodes CSVPPRDRGPGTEAFF.

V and J are TRBV10-3 and TRBJ2-7, with 13 bases that match TRBD2. V dropped 3 bases and J dropped 2; count of bases not matched to a gene: 1. The CDR3 runs to 15 residues. Germline lookup yields CDR1 ENHRY and CDR2 SYGVKD. CDR3 residues: CAISETSGRAYEQYF. The CDR3 DNA follows: TGTGCCATCAGTGAAACTAGCGGGAGGGCCTACGAGCAGTACTTC.

V gene TRBV4-2 combines with J gene TRBJ1-5; tentative D call: TRBD1 (6 bases). The V end lost 3 bases, the J end lost 6 bases, and 9 bases lay between the germline ends. The CDR3 covers 13 residues. Germline V CDR1 and CDR2: LGHNA, YNFKEQ. The CDR3, as DNA: TGTGCCAGCAGCCACACAGGGAGTCAGCCCCAGCATTTT. Translated: CASSHTGSQPQHF.

This chain joins TRBV7-2 and TRBJ2-7; 7 positions agree with TRBD2. After removal of 2 bases from V and 6 bases from J, the junction contained 1 base not matched to a gene. The V gene's germline CDR1 is SGHTA and CDR2 FQGNSA. There are 12 residues in the CDR3. CDR3 sequence reads: CASSLTGGEQYF. The CDR3 DNA reads as TGTGCCAGCAGCTTAACGGGAGGCGAGCAGTACTTC.

CDR3 loop: CASSYPGQNTGELFF. CDR3 coding DNA: TGTGCCAGCAGTTATCCGGGACAGAACACCGGGGAGCTGTTTTTT. The chain is built from TRBV28 and TRBJ2-2; tentative D call: TRBD1 (6 bases). CDR1 and CDR2 (germline): MDHEN, SYDVKM. V lost 4 bases, J lost 1 base, and 10 bases lay in between. The CDR3 is made up of 15 amino acids.

This clone was counted only a few times. V usage is TRBV19 and J usage is TRBJ1-1; 7 bases are shared with TRBD1. V trimming: 4 bases; J trimming: 5 bases; junction bases outside the gene matches: 4. The CDR3 sequence is 13 residues long. Germline-derived CDR1 and CDR2 are LNHDA and SQIVND (reference sequence). The CDR3 reads CASSNQGETEAFF. The CDR3 DNA sequence: TGTGCCAGTAGTAACCAGGGGGAAACTGAAGCTTTCTTT.

V usage is TRBV30 and J usage is TRBJ2-1; 7 bases agree with TRBD2. Germline lookup yields CDR1 GTSNPN and CDR2 SVGIG (reference sequence). Trimming cost V 4 bases and J 6 bases; bases outside gene matches: 12. The CDR3 is 15 amino acids. The chain's CDR3 is CAWTRTSGFRNEQFF. The CDR3 coding sequence is TGTGCCTGGACTAGGACTAGTGGGTTTCGCAATGAGCAGTTCTTC. The full variable domain, completed using reference TRBV30 and TRBJ2-1, is SQTIHQWPATLVQPVGSPLSLECTVEGTSNPNLYWYRQAAGRGLQLLFYSVGIGQISSEVPQNLSASRPQDRQFILSSKKLLLSDSGFYLCAWTRTSGFRNEQFFGPGTRLTVL.

This clone was counted a single time. The chain uses TRBV6-4 and TRBJ2-3, with D possibly TRBD2 on 6 matching bases. The CDR3 consists of 13 residues. Deletions cut 6 bases from V and 5 bases from J, with 12 bases between. Germline V gene data show CDR1 as MRHNA and CDR2 as SNTAGT. CDR3 sequence (DNA): TGTGCCAGCAGCCACGGAGGGAGAGATACGCAGTATTTT. Protein sequence: CASSHGGRDTQYF.

The CDR3 spells CASSQYGDRALSEQFF. In DNA form, the CDR3 reads TGTGCCAGCAGCCAATACGGGGACAGGGCTTTGAGTGAGCAGTTCTTC. The J gene is TRBJ2-1, the V gene TRBV13; 9 nucleotides align to TRBD1. The germline gives CDR1 PRHDT, CDR2 FYEKMQ (reference sequence). Trimming took 5 bases from V and 9 from J; bases not matched to a gene: 14. This CDR3 spans 16 amino acids.

The V gene is TRBV15, the J gene TRBJ2-5; 8 positions match TRBD1. The CDR3 has 14 residues. Germline values: CDR1 LNHNV, CDR2 YYDKDF (reference sequence). With V trimmed by 3 bases and J by 5 bases, 5 bases remained unmatched. The CDR3 loop reads CATSRSGGGETQYF. In DNA, the CDR3 is TGTGCCACCAGCAGGTCAGGGGGCGGGGAGACCCAGTACTTC. The full variable domain, rest sourced from reference TRBV15 and TRBJ2-5, is DAMVIQNPRYQVTQFGKPVTLSCSQTLNHNVMYWYQQKSSQAPKLLFHYYDKDFNNEADTPDNFQSRRPNTSFCFLDIRSPGLGDTAMYLCATSRSGGGETQYFGPGTRLLVL.

CDR3 amino acids: CASSLSGQSTDTQYF. In DNA form, the CDR3 reads TGTGCCAGCAGCTTGTCCGGACAGAGCACAGATACGCAGTATTTT. This chain links TRBV5-4 with TRBJ2-3, with a weak D call TRBD1 (6 bases). Germline V gene data show CDR1 as SGHNT and CDR2 as YYREEE (reference sequence). The length of the CDR3 is 15 residues. V lost 1 base, J lost 0 bases, and 9 bases lay in between.

The chain recombines TRBV5-1 with TRBJ2-3; D perhaps matches TRBD2 (6 bases). This CDR3 is 14 amino acids long. Germline CDR1 is SGHRS and CDR2 is YFSETQ. Between the trimmed V and J ends, which lost 4 bases and 6 bases, there was a span of 15 bases. CDR3 bases: TGCGCCAGCAGCAGAGAGACTAGAGGGGATACGCAGTATTTT. Translated: CASSRETRGDTQYF.

V and J are TRBV6-1 and TRBJ2-7; D possibly corresponds to TRBD2 (6 bases). Trimming pared 8 bases from V and 3 bases from J, leaving 17 bases between. Germline CDR1 reads MNHNS; CDR2 reads SASEGT. The CDR3 is made up of 14 amino acids. CDR3 protein: CASPKEGMNYEQYF. The CDR3 DNA follows: TGTGCCAGCCCGAAGGAGGGTATGAACTACGAGCAGTACTTC.

The CDR3 sequence: CATSRDGYGTAQETQYF. The CDR3 DNA follows: TGTGCCACCAGCAGAGATGGCTATGGGACAGCCCAAGAGACCCAGTACTTC. The chain links TRBV15 to TRBJ2-5, with 7 bases matching TRBD1. The CDR3 is made up of 17 amino acids. Germline loops: CDR1 LNHNV, CDR2 YYDKDF (reference sequence). J gave up 1 base and V 0 bases, and 8 bases lay outside the gene matches.

The chain couples TRBV7-2 to TRBJ2-2, with a possible D match to TRBD2 (6 bases). The CDR3 has 17 amino acids. The V end was cut by 2 bases, the J end by 5 bases, with 18 bases between. Germline CDR1 reads SGHTA; CDR2 reads FQGNSA. The CDR3 bases are TGTGCCAGCAGCTTATTCGGGGGACTTTTGGCGACCGGGGAGCTGTTTTTT. The encoded protein is CASSLFGGLLATGELFF.

V usage is TRBV11-2 and J usage is TRBJ2-5; 7 bases fit TRBD1. CDR1 is SGHAT, CDR2 FQNNGV, per germline. This CDR3 spans 15 amino acids. The V and J ends lost 4 bases and 0 bases, in that order; junction bases with no gene match: 5. The DNA of the CDR3 is TGTGCCAGCAGCTCACGGGGACAGTACCAAGAGACCCAGTACTTC. It encodes CASSSRGQYQETQYF.

The chain joins TRBV5-1 to TRBJ2-1, with 8 bases matching TRBD2. CDR1 is SGHRS, CDR2 YFSETQ, per germline. The V and J ends lost 6 bases and 5 bases, in that order; junction bases with no gene match: 10. This CDR3 region has 15 residues. CDR3 loop: CASMKGSGNNNEQFF. The DNA for the CDR3 is TGCGCCAGCATGAAAGGTAGCGGGAATAACAATGAGCAGTTCTTC.

This chain joins TRBV5-8 and TRBJ1-6, with 7 bases matching TRBD1. The CDR3 is made up of 13 amino acids. Germline V CDR1 and CDR2: SGHTS, YDEGEE. J was trimmed by 9 bases and V by 4 bases; bases with no gene match: 4. The DNA for the CDR3 is TGTGCCAGCAGCCCAGACAGGGTTTCACCCCTCCACTTT. Translation: CASSPDRVSPLHF.

The chain is built from TRBV11-1 and TRBJ2-5, with 14 positions matching TRBD2. The CDR3 length is 19 residues. With V trimmed by 5 bases and J by 4 bases, 15 bases remained unmatched. CDR1 is SGHAT, CDR2 FQDESV, per germline (reference sequence). The CDR3 coding sequence is TGTGCCAGCAGCGGCGGGACTAGCGGGAGAAAGCTGGTTGGAGAGACCCAGTACTTC. This encodes CASSGGTSGRKLVGETQYF.

This rearrangement joins TRBV6-5 to TRBJ2-1, with D unresolved. The V gene lost 0 bases and the J gene lost 9 bases, with 3 bases spanning the gap. The germline V gene has CDR1 MNHEY and CDR2 SVGAGI. The CDR3 is 11 amino acids. The DNA for the CDR3 is TGTGCCAGCAGTTACTCTGGTGAGCAGTTCTTC. This encodes CASSYSGEQFF.